Detailed here is one TCR beta chain. Its target is not known. The sample originates from a study of cytomegalovirus exposure and HLA in healthy donors. Whole-study results and caveats: Presence/absence analyses assumed roughly uniform sequencing depth across donors, which may not hold. According to an earlier analysis, most TCR beta V segments yielded productive rearrangements about 87% or about 30% of the time.

PCR was performed using 60 Vbeta and 13 Jbeta primers. Clones were read by immunoSEQ multiplex PCR, and TCRdb kept only the in-frame ones, dropping some. The table for this sample gives 200,000 to 250,000 clones. The sequencing sample was made of PBMCs. The clonotype originates from a girl aged 2 to 10 in good health and CMV-seropositive.

The CDR3 sequence is CASSPEDFDRGLFIGLVGYGYTF. As DNA, the CDR3 is TGTGCCAGCAGCCCAGAAGATTTTGACAGGGGGCTTTTTATCGGGCTAGTCGGCTATGGCTACACCTTC. This sequence joins TRBV9 and TRBJ1-2; 10 bases line up with TRBD1. Germline CDR1 reads SGDLS; CDR2 reads YYNGEE. V shed 4 bases and J 4 bases; nucleotides not matched to a gene: 31. The CDR3 is 23 amino acids.